A selection of T cell receptor beta chains follows, all from one sample in a study of T cell repertoires in cytomegalovirus infection. MiXCR, run by TCRdb on the reads, gives a single entry per CDR3 protein. There are under 850,000 distinct CDR3 sequences in the sample; roughly 36% occur only once, and about 2.8% lies in the top ten. Sequenced input: PBMCs. Receptor source: a human donor in good health (CMV status not recorded). Some clones in this sample may be carry-over from other donors' samples. CDR3s include the opening cysteine and the closing phenylalanine or tryptophan. Each record gives: clone size, J gene, V gene, D gene, CDR3 DNA, CDR3 protein. The D gene is left open where the match is weak. For some rows the clone size is stated as once, few or many, or as a class when expanded; others skip it.

size: -; J: TRBJ2-1; V: TRBV24-1; D: -; DNA: TGTGCCACCAGTGCTATAGGGCGCGGTGATCATCATCAGTTCTTC; CDR3: CATSAIGRGDHHQFF
size: -; J: TRBJ1-2; V: TRBV11-2; D: -; DNA: TGTGCCAGCAGCCCCGGCGGACCGCCCTATGGCTACACCTTC; CDR3: CASSPGGPPYGYTF
size: -; J: TRBJ2-4; V: TRBV19; D: -; DNA: TGTGCCAGTAGTGAACTCGCGGGTCAAAACATTCAGTACTTC; CDR3: CASSELAGQNIQYF
size: few; J: TRBJ2-6; V: TRBV5-1; D: -; DNA: TGCGCCAGCAGCCCTGGACAGAGCTCTGGGGCCAACGTCCTGACTTTC; CDR3: CASSPGQSSGANVLTF
size: many; J: TRBJ1-2; V: TRBV7-8; D: -; DNA: TGTGCCAGCAGCTTTCCCACAGAGGGTCCAAACTATGGCTACACCTTC; CDR3: CASSFPTEGPNYGYTF
size: many; J: TRBJ1-1; V: TRBV7-6; D: -; DNA: TGTGCCAGCAGCTTATGGGGCAGTGACACTGAAGCTTTCTTT; CDR3: CASSLWGSDTEAFF
size: -; J: TRBJ2-7; V: TRBV6-1; D: -; DNA: TGTGCCAGCAGTGAAGGTACTGTCTCCTACGAGCAGTACTTC; CDR3: CASSEGTVSYEQYF
size: -; J: TRBJ2-2; V: TRBV27; D: -; DNA: TGTGCCAGCTGTCAGTCCACCGGGGAGCTGTTTTTT; CDR3: CASCQSTGELFF
size: many; J: TRBJ1-3; V: TRBV12-3/TRBV12-4; D: -; DNA: TGTGCCAGCAGTTTACCGGGCACCTCTGGAAACACCATATATTTT; CDR3: CASSLPGTSGNTIYF
size: -; J: TRBJ2-1; V: TRBV7-8; D: TRBD2; DNA: TGTGCCAGCAGCTTAACCGGCGGGAGGGGGTTAAATGAGCAGTTCTTC; CDR3: CASSLTGGRGLNEQFF
size: -; J: TRBJ1-5; V: TRBV28; D: -; DNA: TGTGCCAGCAGCCTGGACAGTAATAATCAGCCCCAGCATTTT; CDR3: CASSLDSNNQPQHF
size: few; J: TRBJ1-2; V: TRBV20-1; D: TRBD1; DNA: TGCAGTGCTAGATTGGGGGACAGATATGGCTACACCTTC; CDR3: CSARLGDRYGYTF
size: -; J: TRBJ2-3; V: TRBV12-3/TRBV12-4; D: TRBD1; DNA: TGTGCCAGCAGTCGGACAGGGGGCTTGACAGATACGCAGTATTTT; CDR3: CASSRTGGLTDTQYF
size: few; J: TRBJ2-1; V: TRBV27; D: TRBD1; DNA: TGTGCCAGCACCGAGACAGGGGGCTCCTACAATGAGCAGTTCTTC; CDR3: CASTETGGSYNEQFF
size: -; J: TRBJ1-1; V: TRBV20-1; D: TRBD1; DNA: TGCAGTGCTCAGAAGACAGGGGCACTGAACACTGAAGCTTTCTTT; CDR3: CSAQKTGALNTEAFF
size: few; J: TRBJ2-4; V: TRBV7-8; D: TRBD2; DNA: TGTGCCAGCTGCGGACTAGCGGGAAAGGACAAAAACATTCAGTACTTC; CDR3: CASCGLAGKDKNIQYF
size: few; J: TRBJ1-1; V: TRBV20-1; D: -; DNA: TGCAGTGCTAGGCGAGGGCTAGGAGCAGGGAACACTGAAGCTTTCTTT; CDR3: CSARRGLGAGNTEAFF
size: -; J: TRBJ1-5; V: TRBV24-1; D: -; DNA: TGTGCCACCAGTGATAGGAACGGGGGCAATCAGCCCCAGCATTTT; CDR3: CATSDRNGGNQPQHF
size: few; J: TRBJ2-7; V: TRBV20-1; D: TRBD2; DNA: TGCAGTGCTAGCGGAGGCGGACTAGCGGGACACGAGCAGTACTTC; CDR3: CSASGGGLAGHEQYF
size: -; J: TRBJ2-2; V: TRBV28; D: TRBD1; DNA: TGTGCCAGCAGTACCCTAACAGGGGGCGCTTTCTCGGTTTGGGAGCTGTTTTTT; CDR3: CASSTLTGGAFSVWELFF
size: -; J: TRBJ2-7; V: TRBV19; D: -; DNA: TGTGCCAGTAGTATAGAATCGGGTTACGAGCATGACTTC; CDR3: CASSIESGYEHDF
size: -; J: TRBJ1-1; V: TRBV5-4; D: TRBD1; DNA: TGTGCCAGCAGCCCGACGGACAGGGTGAACACTGAAGCTTTCTTT; CDR3: CASSPTDRVNTEAFF
size: -; J: TRBJ2-4; V: TRBV19; D: -; DNA: TGTGCCAGTAGTATAATCGGAACCATAGCCAAAAACATTCAGTACTTC; CDR3: CASSIIGTIAKNIQYF
size: once; J: TRBJ1-1; V: TRBV7-9; D: -; DNA: TGTGCCAGCAGCGGACATAGCGGGGCCTACACTGGAGCTTTCTTT; CDR3: CASSGHSGAYTGAFF
size: -; J: TRBJ1-1; V: TRBV12-3/TRBV12-4; D: -; DNA: TGTGCCAGCTCCAAAGGACGGGGCACTGAAGCTTTCTTT; CDR3: CASSKGRGTEAFF
size: few; J: TRBJ1-5; V: TRBV28; D: -; DNA: TGTGCCAGCAGTTACTCGACAGAGATTAGCAATCAGCCCCAGCATTTT; CDR3: CASSYSTEISNQPQHF
size: -; J: TRBJ1-2; V: TRBV28; D: -; DNA: TGTGCCAGCAGTTCGCCTGGTTCGGCGTGGGGCTACACCTTC; CDR3: CASSSPGSAWGYTF
size: -; J: TRBJ1-5; V: TRBV28; D: -; DNA: TGTGCCAGCACCCAGTCAGGGAGCAATCAGCCCCAGCATTTT; CDR3: CASTQSGSNQPQHF
size: many; J: TRBJ2-7; V: TRBV7-2; D: TRBD2; DNA: TGTGCCAGCAGCTACCAGACTAGCGGGAGCTACGAGCAGTACTTC; CDR3: CASSYQTSGSYEQYF
size: many; J: TRBJ1-2; V: TRBV7-2; D: -; DNA: TGTGCCAGCAGCTTAATACAGGGCTCATGGGGCTACACCTTC; CDR3: CASSLIQGSWGYTF
size: many; J: TRBJ2-7; V: TRBV7-2; D: -; DNA: TGTGCCAGCAGCTCGGGACTGGCAAGCTCCTACGAGCAGTACTTC; CDR3: CASSSGLASSYEQYF
size: many; J: TRBJ1-2; V: TRBV12-3/TRBV12-4; D: -; DNA: TGTGCCACCTCAGGGCGGAACTATGGCTACACCTTC; CDR3: CATSGRNYGYTF
size: many; J: TRBJ1-5; V: TRBV6-1; D: -; DNA: TGTGCCAGCAGTCCGGGGCACAATCAGCCCCAGCATTTT; CDR3: CASSPGHNQPQHF
size: -; J: TRBJ2-1; V: TRBV12-3/TRBV12-4; D: -; DNA: TGTGCCAGCAGTTTAGCGCTAGTCGAGCAGTTCTTC; CDR3: CASSLALVEQFF
size: -; J: TRBJ1-2; V: TRBV3-1; D: TRBD1; DNA: TGTGCCAGCAGCCCGGTAACAGGGGGCGGTGGCTACACCTTC; CDR3: CASSPVTGGGGYTF
size: -; J: TRBJ1-4; V: TRBV25-1; D: TRBD1; DNA: TGTGCCAGCAGTGTTGGGGACAGGGGGCACGGGGCGACTAATGAAAAACTGTTTTTT; CDR3: CASSVGDRGHGATNEKLFF
size: -; J: TRBJ2-7; V: TRBV5-1; D: TRBD2; DNA: TGCGCCAGCGGGGGGGACCACTCCTACGAGCAGTACTTC; CDR3: CASGGDHSYEQYF
size: -; J: TRBJ2-7; V: TRBV28; D: TRBD1; DNA: TGTGTCAGCAGCATCTTAGGGGGCGCGACCTACGAGCAGTACTTC; CDR3: CVSSILGGATYEQYF
size: -; J: TRBJ2-2; V: TRBV2; D: TRBD1; DNA: TGTGCCATCTTGGGGACAGGGGGCGCGTACGGGGAGCTGTTTTTT; CDR3: CAILGTGGAYGELFF
size: -; J: TRBJ2-3; V: TRBV19; D: -; DNA: TGTGCCAGTAGTATGGAATCCCGGCAGGATACGCAGTATTTT; CDR3: CASSMESRQDTQYF
size: -; J: TRBJ2-1; V: TRBV12-3/TRBV12-4; D: -; DNA: TGTGCCAGCAGCCATTTATTATCCTACAATGAGCAGTTCTTC; CDR3: CASSHLLSYNEQFF
size: -; J: TRBJ2-7; V: TRBV15; D: -; DNA: TGTGCCACCAGCAGAGAAGGGAACGAGCAGTGCTTC; CDR3: CATSREGNEQCF
size: -; J: TRBJ2-1; V: TRBV18; D: TRBD2; DNA: TGTGCCAGCTCACCACTAATAGCGGGAGCCTACAATGAGCAGTTCTTC; CDR3: CASSPLIAGAYNEQFF
size: -; J: TRBJ1-4; V: TRBV28; D: TRBD1; DNA: TGTGCCAGCAGTCTATCACCCGCCAGGACAGGGCTGTATGAAAAACTGTTTTTT; CDR3: CASSLSPARTGLYEKLFF
size: -; J: TRBJ2-1; V: TRBV12-3/TRBV12-4; D: TRBD2; DNA: TGTGCCAGCAGTTGGACTAGCCCTGGGGATGAGCAGTTCTTC; CDR3: CASSWTSPGDEQFF
size: -; J: TRBJ1-4; V: TRBV28; D: -; DNA: TGTGCCAGCAGTCTCCCCGGGCCAAACGGAAAACTGTTTTTT; CDR3: CASSLPGPNGKLFF
size: -; J: TRBJ1-4; V: TRBV28; D: -; DNA: TGTGCCAGCACGCAGTCAAATGAAAAACTGTTTTTT; CDR3: CASTQSNEKLFF
size: -; J: TRBJ1-5; V: TRBV6-5; D: -; DNA: TGTGCCAGCTCAGTAATTTATAGCAATCAGCCCCAGCATTTT; CDR3: CASSVIYSNQPQHF
size: few; J: TRBJ2-7; V: TRBV28; D: TRBD1; DNA: TGTGCCAGCAGTGGGACAGGGAACCCCTACGAGCAGTACTTC; CDR3: CASSGTGNPYEQYF
size: -; J: TRBJ1-1; V: TRBV30; D: -; DNA: TGTGCCTGCCAAATTAGGGACAAGAGGAACACTGAAGCTTTCTTT; CDR3: CACQIRDKRNTEAFF
size: few; J: TRBJ2-4; V: TRBV19; D: -; DNA: TGTGCCAGTAGTCCCACAGGAGCTGGGGCCAAAAACATTCAGTACTTC; CDR3: CASSPTGAGAKNIQYF